These 21 T cell receptor beta chains came from one sample sequenced in a study of glioma-infiltrating T cells after dendritic cell vaccination. Only in-frame clones appear in the TCRdb table, and some are missing; sequencing was by immunoSEQ multiplex PCR. The sample lists 70,000 to 95,000 clones; around 86% were seen once. Documented time point: after dendritic cell vaccination, including at tumor progression/relapse. Sequenced material: blood, taken after dendritic cell vaccination. The receptors stem from a human donor with glioblastoma.

In its sample, this clone was seen a few times. The CDR3 DNA is TGTGCTAGTGGAGAAGGACAGGGGACACTTATCCAAGAGACCCAGTACTTC. As protein: CASGEGQGTLIQETQYF. This chain connects TRBV12-5 to TRBJ2-5; 9 nucleotides match TRBD1. The CDR3 has 17 residues. V gave up 6 bases and J gave up 1 base; unmatched junction bases: 12. Per germline, CDR1 LGHNT and CDR2 FRNRAP.

This clone has a handful of counts. The rearrangement links TRBV28 to TRBJ1-6; the match to TRBD1 covers 7 bases. CDR1 MDHEN and CDR2 SYDVKM come from the germline V gene. V was clipped by 8 bases and J by 13 bases; unmatched bases: 2. The CDR3 length is 10 residues. The CDR3 DNA sequence: TGTGCCAGCGGACAGGATCCCCTCCACTTT. Translating it yields CASGQDPLHF.

This clone has a single count. V usage is TRBV5-6 and J usage is TRBJ2-7; D is possibly TRBD2 (5 bases). V lost 4 bases and J lost 0, with 8 bases in between. CDR1 SGHDT and CDR2 YYEEEE come from the germline V gene. CDR3 size: 13 residues. CDR3 in amino acids: CASSLGSSYEQYF. The DNA for the CDR3 is TGTGCCAGCAGCCTAGGGAGCTCCTACGAGCAGTACTTC.

The chain is built from TRBV2 and TRBJ2-6; no clear D gene. Between the trimmed V and J ends, which lost 7 bases and 3 bases, there was a span of 13 bases. The germline CDR1 and CDR2 sequences are SNHLY and FYNNEI. CDR3 length equals 15 residues. CDR3 nucleotide sequence: TGTGCCAGCAAGATATCGGGTAGTGGGGCCAACGTCCTGACTTTC. Translated: CASKISGSGANVLTF.

The gene calls are TRBV13 and TRBJ2-5; 9 bases map to TRBD1. The DNA end is more similar to TRBJ2-7, so the J call may be wrong. Germline lookup yields CDR1 PRHDT and CDR2 FYEKMQ (reference sequence). The CDR3 runs to 14 residues. The CDR3, as DNA: TGTGCCAGCAGCAGACAGGGGGGGGCCTACGAGCAGTACTTC. It codes for CASSRQGGAYEQYF.

The V and J genes are TRBV7-2 and TRBJ1-5; TRBD1 is a possible D gene (5 bases). Germline V lookup: CDR1 SGHTA, CDR2 FQGNSA. The length of the CDR3 is 15 residues. V was pared by 2 bases and J by 3 bases, with 11 bases between. The CDR3 nucleotides read TGTGCCAGCAGCTTATCCAGGGTACACAATCAGCCCCAGCATTTT. This sequence encodes CASSLSRVHNQPQHF.

The chain recombines TRBV4-3 with TRBJ2-5, with 11 nucleotides matching TRBD2. Germline V gene lookup returns CDR1 LGHNA and CDR2 YSLEER. The CDR3 sequence is 16 residues long. Trimming removed 3 bases from V and 5 bases from J; junction bases left unmatched: 8. CDR3 coding DNA: TGCGCCAGCAGCCAGACTAGCGGGGAGGGAGGGGAGACCCAGTACTTC. Translating it yields CASSQTSGEGGETQYF.

The chain couples TRBV7-2 to TRBJ2-3, with D possibly TRBD1 on 5 matching bases. The V and J ends lost 7 bases and 1 base respectively, with 18 bases between them. Germline V gene data show CDR1 as SGHTA and CDR2 as FQGNSA. The CDR3 has 16 residues. In nucleotides, the CDR3 is TGTGCCAGCACCCCGTCTCTGGGCAGGGGCACAGATACGCAGTATTTT. Translating it yields CASTPSLGRGTDTQYF.

The genes are TRBV5-1 and TRBJ1-1; the D is unclear. The CDR3 runs 14 residues. V was pared by 0 bases and J by 4 bases, with 10 bases between. Per germline, CDR1 SGHRS and CDR2 YFSETQ. CDR3 amino acids: CASSLGQVGTEAFF. The CDR3 DNA reads TGCGCCAGCAGCTTGGGCCAGGTGGGCACTGAAGCTTTCTTT.

V is TRBV4-3 and J is TRBJ2-7; 10 bases fit TRBD2. CDR1 is LGHNA and CDR2 is YSLEER in the germline V gene. There are 15 residues in the CDR3. V shed 2 bases and J 4 bases; nucleotides not matched to a gene: 5. This chain's CDR3 is CASSQLLAGWYEQYF. CDR3 bases: TGCGCCAGCAGCCAATTACTAGCGGGATGGTACGAGCAGTACTTC.

The chain's CDR3 is CSVGVLGRSYEQYF. The CDR3 region has the DNA TGCAGCGTTGGCGTCTTGGGGCGGTCCTACGAGCAGTACTTC. The rearrangement links TRBV29-1 to TRBJ2-7; D perhaps matches TRBD1 (5 bases). This CDR3 is built from 14 residues. Deletions cut 4 bases from V and 1 base from J, with 14 bases between. Germline lookup yields CDR1 SQVTM and CDR2 ANQGSEA.

The chain uses TRBV10-3 and TRBJ2-7; the match to TRBD2 covers 10 bases. The V gene's germline CDR1 is ENHRY and CDR2 SYGVKD. V was clipped by 10 bases and J by 5 bases; unmatched bases: 8. The CDR3 totals 13 residues. CDR3 sequence: CARSSGRGDEQYF. The CDR3, as DNA: TGTGCCAGATCTAGCGGGAGAGGCGACGAGCAGTACTTC.

The rearrangement uses TRBV10-3 and TRBJ2-5; possible D gene TRBD2, 5 bases. Germline V CDR1 and CDR2: ENHRY, SYGVKD. This CDR3 contains 11 residues. Between the trimmed V and J ends, which lost 2 bases and 7 bases, there was a span of 5 bases. The chain's CDR3 is CAISEEGTQYF. DNA of the CDR3: TGTGCCATCAGTGAGGAGGGGACCCAGTACTTC.

The V gene is TRBV6-6, the J gene TRBJ1-4; no clear D. The CDR3 has 14 amino acids. The V gene lost 2 bases and the J gene lost 3 bases, with 7 bases spanning the gap. CDR1 is MNHNY, CDR2 SVGAGI, per germline (reference sequence). CDR3 residues: CASSYPGANEKLFF. The CDR3 region has the DNA TGTGCCAGCAGTTACCCAGGTGCTAATGAAAAACTGTTTTTT.

This rearrangement joins TRBV7-3 to TRBJ2-2, with a tentative D call TRBD1 (6 bases). The ends were cut back, 6 bases at V and 1 base at J, with 9 bases in the middle. The CDR3 extends over 14 amino acids. Germline V gives CDR1 SGHTA, CDR2 FQGTGA. CDR3: CASRIRGNTGELFF. As DNA, the CDR3 is TGTGCCAGCAGGATCAGGGGGAACACCGGGGAGCTGTTTTTT.

The CDR3, as DNA: TGTGCCAGCAATAGAGAGGGCGGATACCAAGAGACCCAGTACTTC. Amino acids: CASNREGGYQETQYF. The chain employs TRBV9 and TRBJ2-5; possible D gene TRBD2, 5 bases. Germline V gene data show CDR1 as SGDLS and CDR2 as YYNGEE. V dropped 6 bases and J dropped 0 bases, with 15 bases sitting between them. The CDR3 is 15 amino acids.

The chain links TRBV25-1 to TRBJ2-1, with 8 positions matching TRBD2. This CDR3 region has 17 residues. Germline V CDR1 and CDR2: MGHDK, SYGVNS. The V segment lost 3 bases and the J segment 1 base; nucleotides outside the gene matches: 8. CDR3 DNA sequence: TGTGCCAGCAGTGACGGGAGGGCCCTAGGGTCCTACAATGAGCAGTTCTTC. Its translation: CASSDGRALGSYNEQFF.

This clone was recorded once. The chain is built from TRBV18 and TRBJ2-1; TRBD2 is a possible D gene (6 bases). V lost 6 bases and J 8 bases, leaving 29 bases between the germline ends. The CDR3 runs 18 residues. Germline-derived CDR1 and CDR2 are KGHSH and LQKENI. The CDR3: CASSIEAGEVIRFDEQFF. CDR3 nucleotides: TGTGCCAGCTCCATAGAGGCCGGGGAGGTCATTAGGTTCGATGAGCAGTTCTTC.

This clone was counted once. The gene calls are TRBV6-5 and TRBJ1-1, with TRBD1 matching 7 bases. V lost 8 bases to trimming and J lost 1 base; unmatched junction nucleotides: 10. The CDR3 consists of 15 residues. Germline V gene data show CDR1 as MNHEY and CDR2 as SVGAGI. The CDR3 loop reads CASHQGGLGNTEAFF. DNA of the CDR3: TGTGCCAGCCATCAAGGGGGCTTGGGGAACACTGAAGCTTTCTTT.

J is TRBJ2-7 and V is TRBV29-1; 11 bases agree with TRBD1. The junction had 9 bases not matched to a gene; V was cut back by 2 bases and J by 6 bases. Germline assignment: CDR1 SQVTM and CDR2 ANQGSEA. CDR3 length: 15 amino acids. The CDR3 DNA reads as TGCAGCGTTGAAACCTACCGGGACAGGGGGTCCGAGCAGTACTTC. Translating it yields CSVETYRDRGSEQYF.

The J gene is TRBJ1-6, the V gene TRBV5-1, with 8 nucleotides matching TRBD1. Per germline, CDR1 SGHRS and CDR2 YFSETQ. The CDR3 is 15 amino acids. Trimming took 0 bases from V and 8 from J; bases not matched to a gene: 4. CDR3 sequence (DNA): TGCGCCAGCAGCTTGGGACAGGGGTTCGATTCACCCCTCCACTTT. Translation gives CASSLGQGFDSPLHF.